This T cell receptor beta chain derives from a study of blood T cells in healthy people across ages. With 4 bases removed from V and 8 bases from J, the gap between germline ends came to 15 bases. The CDR3 totals 14 residues. Primed by a sample-barcoded 5' primer and a J-beta primer mix, a second PCR proceeded for roughly 7 to 12 cycles. TCRdb passed the 5' RACE reads through MiXCR, listing each CDR3 protein once. The table shows about 730,000 distinct CDR3 sequences, with 40% to 45% occurring only once. In regard to this clonotype: Its antigen is undetermined.

Study observations and caveats: Shifts in expanded clonotypes may have been confounded by donor CMV status, which was unknown.

This chain joins TRBV12-3 or TRBV12-4 and TRBJ2-4; the D gene is possibly TRBD2 (5 bases). Sequencing was done on a sample of blood. The clonotype originates from a woman between 55 and 75 years old in good health. Here the CDR3 DNA reads TGTGCCAGCAGTTATCCCCGGAGGCGGTACATTCAGTACTTC. Protein product: CASSYPRRRYIQYF.